Included here is one T cell receptor beta chain sequence, with context. The sample is drawn from a study of cytomegalovirus exposure and HLA in healthy donors. Looking at the study overall: From donors who were HLA-typed, an early data release held 70 million to 90 million unique TCRs.

The CDR3 covers 17 residues. After removal of 2 bases from V and 8 bases from J, the junction contained 13 bases not matched to a gene. Germline V CDR1 and CDR2: SNHLY, FYNNEI. Researchers ran the PCR with 60 Vbeta and 13 Jbeta primers. The table came from immunoSEQ multiplex PCR; TCRdb's copy has only in-frame clones and leaves some out. The sample holds approximately 90,000 clones, roughly four fifths seen once. The origin of this receptor is a man aged 30 to 45 in good health and CMV-seronegative. The rearrangement joins TRBV2 to TRBJ2-1, with 9 bases aligning to TRBD2. The sequencing input was PBMCs. The CDR3 sequence: CASSERELVAGAYEQFF. Written as DNA, the CDR3 is TGTGCCAGCAGTGAAAGGGAGCTGGTAGCGGGGGCCTATGAGCAGTTCTTC.